What follows are 16 T cell receptor beta chains derived from one specimen sequenced in a study of blood T cell repertoires in COVID-19. Profiling relied on immunoSEQ multiplex PCR, and the TCRdb table lists in-frame clones only, not all of them. The sample records 100,000 to 150,000 clones, approximately 89% being singletons. Specimen: peripheral blood. The receptors originated from a man aged 45-65 years with acute or convalescent COVID-19.

The chain couples TRBV29-1 to TRBJ1-2; a possible D gene is TRBD1 (5 bases). This CDR3 contains 13 residues. Per germline, CDR1 SQVTM and CDR2 ANQGSEA. V gave up 6 bases and J gave up 3 bases, with 14 bases separating them. This chain's CDR3 is CSVGTQDHYGYTF. CDR3 coding DNA: TGCAGCGTGGGGACTCAGGACCACTATGGCTACACCTTC.

The CDR3 spells CASSLAGQGTHYGYTF. The CDR3 nucleotides read TGCGCCAGCAGCTTGGCCGGACAGGGGACACACTATGGCTACACCTTC. The chain has TRBV5-1 and TRBJ1-2; 9 bases agree with TRBD1. V was clipped by 0 bases and J by 3 bases; unmatched bases: 6. The CDR3 is 16 amino acids. CDR1 and CDR2 (germline): SGHRS, YFSETQ.

In regard to this clone: Other DNA sequences of this sample code for an identical CDR3. The rearrangement joins TRBV24-1 to TRBJ2-3; unclear D gene. Deletions cut 3 bases from V and 0 bases from J, with 3 bases between. Germline CDR1 is KGHDR and CDR2 is SFDVKD. The CDR3 length is 13 residues. The chain's CDR3 is CATSDTSTDTQYF. The CDR3 DNA is TGTGCCACCAGTGATACTAGCACAGATACGCAGTATTTT.

CDR3 coding DNA: TGTGCCAGCAGTTCCCCCGGACAGGGTCATCTACTGTCTGGCTACACCTTC. Amino acid sequence: CASSSPGQGHLLSGYTF. The rearrangement links TRBV27 to TRBJ1-2; 8 bases align to TRBD1. This CDR3 has 17 residues. Per germline, CDR1 MNHEY and CDR2 SMNVEV (reference sequence). J lost 7 bases, V lost 4 bases, and 17 bases had no gene match.

The gene calls are TRBV11-2 and TRBJ2-7; D remains unclear. CDR1 SGHAT and CDR2 FQNNGV come from the germline V gene. This CDR3 has 13 amino acids. The ends were cut back, 1 base at V and 2 bases at J, with 6 bases in the middle. The CDR3 DNA is TGTGCCAGCAGCTTAGCCAGAACCTACGAGCAGTACTTC. Its translation: CASSLARTYEQYF. Variable domain in full (rest from reference TRBV11-2 and TRBJ2-7): EAGVAQSPRYKIIEKRQSVAFWCNPISGHATLYWYQQILGQGPKLLIQFQNNGVVDDSQLPKDRFSAERLKGVDSTLKIQPAKLEDSAVYLCASSLARTYEQYFGPGTRLTVT.

The chain employs TRBV9 and TRBJ2-1; 9 bases match TRBD2. Germline-derived CDR1 and CDR2 are SGDLS and YYNGEE. V shed 1 base and J 8 bases; nucleotides not matched to a gene: 10. This CDR3 contains 16 residues. The CDR3 DNA sequence: TGTGCCAGCAGCGTAAGGAGCGGGAGGTCGACGGATGAGCAGTTCTTC. The encoded protein is CASSVRSGRSTDEQFF.

The chain carries TRBV7-3 and TRBJ1-1; D might be TRBD1 (5 bases). The CDR3 length is 14 residues. V was clipped by 1 base and J by 5 bases, with 11 bases between them. The germline V gene has CDR1 SGHTA and CDR2 FQGTGA. The CDR3 DNA sequence: TGTGCCAGCAGCTTAAGCAGGGTCGGAACTGAAGCTTTCTTT. Its protein is CASSLSRVGTEAFF.

The chain combines TRBV6-5 with TRBJ1-4; no definite D call. CDR1 and CDR2 from the germline V gene are MNHEY and SVGAGI. The CDR3 contains 13 residues. V lost 10 bases, J lost 2 bases, and 11 bases lay in between. The CDR3 region has the DNA TGTGCCATCTCGGGGTGGACTAATGAAAAACTGTTTTTT. Its translation is CAISGWTNEKLFF.

The chain couples TRBV5-4 to TRBJ1-1; D is unresolved. The CDR3 runs 13 residues. Germline values: CDR1 SGHNT, CDR2 YYREEE (reference sequence). V dropped 6 bases and J dropped 5 bases, with 14 bases sitting between them. CDR3 loop: CASKRGVETEAFF. The CDR3 coding sequence is TGTGCCAGCAAGCGGGGAGTGGAAACTGAAGCTTTCTTT.

The chain couples TRBV7-9 to TRBJ2-5; 10 bases are a match to TRBD2. The CDR3 totals 19 residues. V gave up 3 bases and J gave up 2 bases; unmatched junction bases: 15. Germline assignment: CDR1 SEHNR and CDR2 FQNEAQ (reference sequence). CDR3 DNA sequence: TGTGCCAGCAGCTTGCTCAACCAACCTCCGGGACTAGCGCAAGAGACCCAGTACTTC. Translated: CASSLLNQPPGLAQETQYF.

This clone was seen just once. The chain joins TRBV11-2 to TRBJ2-3, with D possibly being TRBD2 (5 bases). V was trimmed by 2 bases and J by 4 bases, leaving 13 bases between them. CDR1 is SGHAT, CDR2 FQNNGV, per germline. This CDR3 is built from 15 residues. CDR3 loop: CASSLFTGYPDTQYF. The CDR3 bases are TGTGCCAGCAGCTTATTTACGGGGTACCCAGATACGCAGTATTTT.

This clone was seen just once. The chain employs TRBV19 and TRBJ2-1; 9 bases are a match to TRBD2. The CDR3 is 15 amino acids. With V trimmed by 8 bases and J by 7 bases, 12 bases remained unmatched. Germline V lookup: CDR1 LNHDA, CDR2 SQIVND (reference sequence). CDR3 nucleotides: TGTGCCAGTGTTACGCGGGAGGGCCCTAGGAATGAGCAGTTCTTC. It codes for CASVTREGPRNEQFF.

The chain has TRBV2 and TRBJ2-1, with TRBD1 matching over 7 bases. V was clipped by 8 bases and J by 12 bases; unmatched bases: 7. Germline assignment: CDR1 SNHLY and CDR2 FYNNEI. The CDR3 runs 11 residues. CDR3: CASGQEMGQFF. In nucleotides, the CDR3 is TGTGCCAGCGGACAGGAAATGGGGCAGTTCTTC.

This clone has a single count. V and J are TRBV28 and TRBJ2-7, with 8 bases lining up with TRBD1. The CDR3 extends over 15 amino acids. Germline V gives CDR1 MDHEN, CDR2 SYDVKM. Trimming took 5 bases from V and 6 from J; bases not matched to a gene: 12. Here the CDR3 DNA reads TGTGCCAGCAGTCTTCACACCGGACAGGGCCCCGAGCAGTACTTC. Its translation is CASSLHTGQGPEQYF.

The V and J genes are TRBV2 and TRBJ1-2; 8 bases line up with TRBD1. The germline V gene has CDR1 SNHLY and CDR2 FYNNEI. The CDR3 sequence is 14 residues long. The V segment lost 7 bases and the J segment 6 bases; nucleotides outside the gene matches: 10. CDR3 nucleotide sequence: TGTGCCAGCACCACCTCCGACAGGGGAAATGGCTACACCTTC. It specifies CASTTSDRGNGYTF.

The V and J genes are TRBV6-5 and TRBJ1-4; possible D gene TRBD1, 5 bases. V lost 8 bases, J lost 3 bases, and 16 bases lay in between. The CDR3 extends over 15 amino acids. Germline V CDR1 and CDR2: MNHEY, SVGAGI. In nucleotides, the CDR3 is TGTGCCAGCCGCAGGGATCTGGTAGCTAATGAAAAACTGTTTTTT. It encodes CASRRDLVANEKLFF.